These 7 T cell receptor beta chains came from one sample sequenced in a study of cytomegalovirus exposure and HLA in healthy donors. PCR was performed using 60 Vbeta and 13 Jbeta primers. The data were produced by immunoSEQ multiplex PCR, yet TCRdb's version contains in-frame clones alone and is incomplete. The sample includes approximately 110,000 clones, roughly 73% seen only once; the top ten take 0.85% to 0.9%. Sample: PBMCs. The receptors stem from a woman aged 25 to 45 in good health and CMV-seronegative.

This clone was recorded only once. The genes are TRBV6-6 and TRBJ1-6; 8 nucleotides align to TRBD1. Germline CDR1 is MNHNY and CDR2 is SVGAGI (reference sequence). V lost 0 bases to trimming and J lost 7 bases; unmatched junction nucleotides: 5. This CDR3 is built from 16 residues. CDR3 in amino acids: CASSYSGRGRNSPLHF. The CDR3 region has the DNA TGTGCCAGCAGTTACTCGGGCAGGGGGCGAAATTCACCCCTCCACTTT.

The chain couples TRBV11-2 to TRBJ1-6, with D unclear. The V gene's germline CDR1 is SGHAT and CDR2 FQNNGV. V lost 1 base and J lost 0, with 10 bases in between. The CDR3 extends over 17 amino acids. CDR3 region: CASSLVGGSSYNSPLHF. As DNA, the CDR3 is TGTGCCAGCAGCTTAGTAGGCGGAAGCTCCTATAATTCACCCCTCCACTTT.

CDR3 nucleotide sequence: TGTGCCAGCAGCGCCCGGACTAGCGGGGTCAACCACAATGAGCAGTTCTTC. This sequence encodes CASSARTSGVNHNEQFF. This chain connects TRBV7-9 to TRBJ2-1; 12 bases agree with TRBD2. Germline lookup yields CDR1 SEHNR and CDR2 FQNEAQ (reference sequence). This CDR3 has 17 amino acids. The trim removed 5 bases at V and 5 bases at J, leaving 10 bases unmatched.

This chain connects TRBV20-1 to TRBJ1-1; D not resolved. The CDR3 totals 11 residues. Germline CDR1 DFQATT, CDR2 SNEGSKA (reference sequence). Trimming removed 7 bases at V and 1 base at J, with 7 bases between. The CDR3 reads CSVEANTEAFF. DNA for the CDR3: TGCAGTGTGGAGGCGAACACTGAAGCTTTCTTT.

The rearrangement links TRBV5-6 to TRBJ2-7, with D perhaps matching TRBD2 (6 bases). Germline values: CDR1 SGHDT, CDR2 YYEEEE. The V end was cut by 4 bases, the J end by 4 bases, with 9 bases between. The CDR3 is 12 amino acids. CDR3 region: CASSRGEYEQYF. In nucleotides, the CDR3 is TGTGCCAGCAGCCGCGGGGAATACGAGCAGTACTTC.

The chain is built from TRBV5-6 and TRBJ2-3; 9 bases map to TRBD2. The germline CDR1 and CDR2 sequences are SGHDT and YYEEEE. With V trimmed by 3 bases and J by 8 bases, 19 bases remained unmatched. CDR3 length: 18 amino acids. CDR3 sequence reads: CASSWGDGGGRAQGTQYF. Here the CDR3 DNA reads TGTGCCAGCAGCTGGGGGGACGGAGGCGGGAGGGCCCAAGGTACGCAGTATTTT.

About this clone: Other DNA sequences from this sample encode an identical CDR3 as well. The chain has TRBV7-9 and TRBJ1-4; TRBD1 aligns across 9 bases. Germline CDR1 SEHNR, CDR2 FQNEAQ (reference sequence). J was trimmed by 7 bases and V by 5 bases; bases with no gene match: 5. The CDR3 is 14 amino acids. The CDR3 region is CASSLGQGGEKLFF. For the CDR3, the DNA is TGTGCCAGCAGCCTGGGACAGGGAGGTGAAAAACTGTTTTTT. Variable domain in full (rest from reference TRBV7-9 and TRBJ1-4): DTGVSQNPRHKITKRGQNVTFRCDPISEHNRLYWYRQTLGQGPEFLTYFQNEAQLEKSRLLSDRFSAERPKGSFSTLEIQRTEQGDSAMYLCASSLGQGGEKLFFGSGTQLSVL.